The rows below give T cell receptor beta chains drawn from one sample of a study of blood T cell repertoires in COVID-19. Profiled with immunoSEQ multiplex PCR; TCRdb holds only in-frame clones, not every one. In the table there are over 100,000 clones, around 90% of which are singletons. Sequencing was carried out using peripheral blood. These receptor sequences come from a woman aged 45-65 years with COVID-19, enrolled during active disease. Each CDR3 is given with its conserved first and last residue. The order of the fields is D gene, V gene, clone size, J gene, CDR3 protein, CDR3 DNA. The D gene is left open where the match is weak. Expanded clones get a size class; other rows say once, few or many, or leave the size out.

D gene: -; V gene: TRBV28; clone size: -; J gene: TRBJ1-4; CDR3 protein: CASSLQEKLFF; CDR3 DNA: TGTGCCAGCAGTTTGCAGGAAAAACTGTTTTTT
D gene: -; V gene: TRBV28; clone size: -; J gene: TRBJ2-1; CDR3 protein: CASSSRVEQFF; CDR3 DNA: TGTGCCAGCAGCTCACGAGTGGAGCAGTTCTTC
D gene: -; V gene: TRBV9; clone size: -; J gene: TRBJ2-1; CDR3 protein: CASSVVGSGEQFF; CDR3 DNA: TGTGCCAGCAGCGTAGTTGGGAGTGGGGAGCAGTTCTTC
D gene: TRBD2; V gene: TRBV6-2/TRBV6-3; clone size: -; J gene: TRBJ2-1; CDR3 protein: CASSPRLAGGGNEQFF; CDR3 DNA: TGTGCCAGCAGCCCTCGACTAGCGGGGGGTGGTAATGAGCAGTTCTTC
D gene: -; V gene: TRBV7-3; clone size: -; J gene: TRBJ2-5; CDR3 protein: CASADNAQETQYF; CDR3 DNA: TGTGCCAGTGCCGACAACGCACAAGAGACCCAGTACTTC
D gene: -; V gene: TRBV2; clone size: -; J gene: TRBJ1-6; CDR3 protein: CASSQRWAGDNSPLHF; CDR3 DNA: TGTGCCAGCAGTCAACGTTGGGCGGGGGACAATTCACCCCTCCACTTT
D gene: -; V gene: TRBV6-5; clone size: -; J gene: TRBJ1-1; CDR3 protein: CASSYVVGGTEAFF; CDR3 DNA: TGTGCCAGCAGTTATGTGGTCGGGGGTACTGAAGCTTTCTTT
D gene: -; V gene: TRBV7-2; clone size: -; J gene: TRBJ2-7; CDR3 protein: CASSLSYEQYF; CDR3 DNA: TGTGCCAGCAGCCTCTCCTACGAGCAGTACTTC
D gene: TRBD1; V gene: TRBV29-1; clone size: -; J gene: TRBJ1-2; CDR3 protein: CSSSGDRVGYTF; CDR3 DNA: TGCAGCTCCTCTGGGGACAGGGTCGGCTACACCTTC
D gene: -; V gene: TRBV11-1; clone size: -; J gene: TRBJ2-3; CDR3 protein: CASSFATGTDTQYF; CDR3 DNA: TGTGCCAGCAGCTTTGCAACAGGCACAGATACGCAGTATTTT
D gene: -; V gene: TRBV1; clone size: -; J gene: TRBJ2-5; CDR3 protein: CTSRLIPGLRQETQYF; CDR3 DNA: TGCACCAGCAGGCTCATCCCGGGACTAAGACAAGAGACCCAGTACTTC
D gene: -; V gene: TRBV5-1; clone size: few; J gene: TRBJ2-3; CDR3 protein: CASHNSGTRSTDTQYF; CDR3 DNA: TGCGCCAGCCACAACTCGGGGACTCGGAGCACAGATACGCAGTATTTT
D gene: -; V gene: TRBV19; clone size: -; J gene: TRBJ2-7; CDR3 protein: CASSIDRYRGGYEQYF; CDR3 DNA: TGTGCCAGTAGTATAGACCGTTACCGGGGAGGCTACGAGCAGTACTTC
D gene: TRBD2; V gene: TRBV2; clone size: -; J gene: TRBJ2-5; CDR3 protein: CASTEGLAGETQYF; CDR3 DNA: TGTGCCAGCACCGAAGGGCTAGCGGGTGAGACCCAGTACTTC
D gene: TRBD1; V gene: TRBV6-5; clone size: -; J gene: TRBJ1-2; CDR3 protein: CASSPGTGGNYGYTF; CDR3 DNA: TGTGCCAGCAGTCCGGGGACAGGCGGTAACTATGGCTACACCTTC
D gene: -; V gene: TRBV6-1; clone size: -; J gene: TRBJ1-2; CDR3 protein: CASSDKGVRIGYTF; CDR3 DNA: TGTGCCAGCAGTGATAAAGGGGTTAGGATTGGCTACACCTTC
D gene: TRBD1; V gene: TRBV7-3; clone size: -; J gene: TRBJ1-2; CDR3 protein: CASSNPAWDRVRVYGYTF; CDR3 DNA: TGTGCCAGCAGCAACCCGGCCTGGGACAGGGTTAGGGTTTATGGCTACACCTTC
D gene: -; V gene: TRBV21-1; clone size: once; J gene: TRBJ1-2; CDR3 protein: CASSKKGSYGYTF; CDR3 DNA: TGTGCCAGCAGCAAAAAGGGGTCCTATGGCTACACCTTC
D gene: -; V gene: TRBV11-3; clone size: -; J gene: TRBJ2-7; CDR3 protein: CASSLVRVGAYEQYF; CDR3 DNA: TGTGCCAGCAGCTTAGTCAGGGTCGGAGCCTACGAGCAGTACTTC
D gene: TRBD2; V gene: TRBV11-3; clone size: -; J gene: TRBJ2-1; CDR3 protein: CASSLSLAGGPEQFF; CDR3 DNA: TGTGCCAGCAGCTTAAGTCTAGCGGGGGGTCCTGAGCAGTTCTTC
D gene: TRBD2; V gene: TRBV6-1; clone size: -; J gene: TRBJ2-1; CDR3 protein: CASSELGLAGAGEQFF; CDR3 DNA: TGTGCCAGCAGTGAACTGGGACTAGCGGGGGCCGGTGAGCAGTTCTTC
D gene: -; V gene: TRBV19; clone size: -; J gene: TRBJ2-7; CDR3 protein: CASSIGTRVTYEQYF; CDR3 DNA: TGTGCCAGTAGTATCGGGACAAGGGTTACCTACGAGCAGTACTTC
D gene: TRBD1; V gene: TRBV24-1; clone size: -; J gene: TRBJ2-1; CDR3 protein: CATSGTGQGSDNEQFF; CDR3 DNA: TGTGCCACCAGTGGTACGGGACAGGGGAGCGACAATGAGCAGTTCTTC
D gene: -; V gene: TRBV19; clone size: -; J gene: TRBJ1-1; CDR3 protein: CASSSPGSGDTEAFF; CDR3 DNA: TGTGCCAGTAGTTCCCCAGGGAGCGGGGACACTGAAGCTTTCTTT
D gene: -; V gene: TRBV6-5; clone size: -; J gene: TRBJ1-6; CDR3 protein: CASRLGRNSPLHF; CDR3 DNA: TGTGCCAGCAGGTTGGGGAGGAATTCACCCCTCCACTTT
D gene: -; V gene: TRBV19; clone size: -; J gene: TRBJ1-4; CDR3 protein: CASSQVWGGLEKLFF; CDR3 DNA: TGTGCCAGCTCTCAGGTGTGGGGGGGGCTAGAAAAACTGTTTTTT
D gene: -; V gene: TRBV12-3/TRBV12-4; clone size: -; J gene: TRBJ2-7; CDR3 protein: CASSLGEGYEQYF; CDR3 DNA: TGTGCCAGCAGTTTGGGCGAGGGCTACGAGCAGTACTTC
D gene: -; V gene: TRBV12-3/TRBV12-4; clone size: -; J gene: TRBJ1-1; CDR3 protein: CASGETRAEAFF; CDR3 DNA: TGTGCCAGCGGGGAAACGCGGGCTGAAGCTTTCTTT
D gene: -; V gene: TRBV11-2; clone size: -; J gene: TRBJ2-5; CDR3 protein: CASGQGVETQYF; CDR3 DNA: TGTGCCAGCGGGCAGGGTGTAGAGACCCAGTACTTC
D gene: TRBD2; V gene: TRBV10-3; clone size: -; J gene: TRBJ2-1; CDR3 protein: CAIDSGGLRNEQFF; CDR3 DNA: TGTGCCATCGATAGCGGGGGGCTTCGGAATGAGCAGTTCTTC
D gene: TRBD1; V gene: TRBV4-2; clone size: -; J gene: TRBJ2-3; CDR3 protein: CASSRTGPEADTQYF; CDR3 DNA: TGTGCCAGCAGCCGGACAGGGCCAGAGGCAGATACGCAGTATTTT
D gene: -; V gene: TRBV4-3; clone size: -; J gene: TRBJ1-2; CDR3 protein: CASSEAEGYGYTF; CDR3 DNA: TGCGCCAGCAGCGAGGCCGAGGGCTATGGCTACACCTTC
D gene: TRBD2; V gene: TRBV4-3; clone size: -; J gene: TRBJ2-1; CDR3 protein: CASSQDGGGGAYEQFF; CDR3 DNA: TGCGCCAGCAGCCAAGATGGGGGCGGGGGGGCCTATGAGCAGTTCTTC
D gene: TRBD2; V gene: TRBV4-1; clone size: -; J gene: TRBJ2-3; CDR3 protein: CASSHAGRGAGGDTQYF; CDR3 DNA: TGCGCCAGCAGCCACGCCGGGCGGGGGGCCGGAGGAGATACGCAGTATTTT
D gene: TRBD2; V gene: TRBV2; clone size: -; J gene: TRBJ2-3; CDR3 protein: CASIPLQRGLTDTQYF; CDR3 DNA: TGTGCCAGCATCCCACTACAGCGGGGACTCACAGATACGCAGTATTTT
D gene: -; V gene: TRBV9; clone size: -; J gene: TRBJ1-3; CDR3 protein: CASSVGNSGNTIYF; CDR3 DNA: TGTGCCAGCAGCGTAGGTAACTCTGGAAACACCATATATTTT
D gene: TRBD2; V gene: TRBV19; clone size: -; J gene: TRBJ2-3; CDR3 protein: CATSGTSGEYF; CDR3 DNA: TGTGCCACATCCGGGACTAGCGGGGAGTATTTT
D gene: TRBD2; V gene: TRBV19; clone size: -; J gene: TRBJ2-5; CDR3 protein: CASSPRSTSGGARETQYF; CDR3 DNA: TGTGCCAGTAGTCCCCGATCGACTAGCGGGGGGGCTCGCGAGACCCAGTACTTC
D gene: TRBD2; V gene: TRBV27; clone size: -; J gene: TRBJ2-5; CDR3 protein: CASSSGLAGGVQYF; CDR3 DNA: TGTGCCAGCAGTTCTGGACTAGCGGGGGGAGTCCAGTACTTC
D gene: TRBD1; V gene: TRBV5-6; clone size: -; J gene: TRBJ1-3; CDR3 protein: CASSLRDRDGNTIYF; CDR3 DNA: TGTGCCAGCAGCCTTAGGGACAGGGACGGAAACACCATATATTTT
D gene: TRBD1; V gene: TRBV7-9; clone size: once; J gene: TRBJ1-2; CDR3 protein: CASSRSITGGYGYTF; CDR3 DNA: TGTGCCAGCAGCCGAAGTATCACAGGGGGCTATGGCTACACCTTC
D gene: TRBD2; V gene: TRBV10-2; clone size: -; J gene: TRBJ2-7; CDR3 protein: CASSEFGGGYEQYF; CDR3 DNA: TGCGCCAGCAGTGAATTTGGCGGGGGCTACGAGCAGTACTTC
D gene: TRBD1; V gene: TRBV7-2; clone size: few; J gene: TRBJ1-6; CDR3 protein: CASSLTGDNSPLHF; CDR3 DNA: TGTGCCAGCAGTTTGACAGGGGATAATTCACCCCTCCACTTT
D gene: -; V gene: TRBV7-9; clone size: -; J gene: TRBJ1-1; CDR3 protein: CASSSERGSENTEAFF; CDR3 DNA: TGTGCCAGCAGCTCCGAACGGGGGTCAGAGAACACTGAAGCTTTCTTT
D gene: -; V gene: TRBV21-1; clone size: -; J gene: TRBJ1-5; CDR3 protein: CASSSGTGVNQPQHF; CDR3 DNA: TGTGCCAGCAGCTCCGGGACAGGGGTCAATCAGCCCCAGCATTTT
D gene: TRBD2; V gene: TRBV6-6; clone size: -; J gene: TRBJ2-3; CDR3 protein: CASSGDSGGPPDTQYF; CDR3 DNA: TGTGCCAGCAGCGGAGACTCGGGGGGGCCCCCAGATACGCAGTATTTT
D gene: -; V gene: TRBV24-1; clone size: -; J gene: TRBJ2-7; CDR3 protein: CATSDSDREAGEQYF; CDR3 DNA: TGTGCCACCAGTGATTCTGACAGGGAGGCCGGCGAGCAGTACTTC
D gene: -; V gene: TRBV11-2; clone size: -; J gene: TRBJ2-6; CDR3 protein: CASSRAGRNSGANVLTF; CDR3 DNA: TGTGCCAGCAGCCGCGCGGGACGGAACTCTGGGGCCAACGTCCTGACTTTC
D gene: -; V gene: TRBV4-1; clone size: once; J gene: TRBJ2-5; CDR3 protein: CASSQGNSWETQYF; CDR3 DNA: TGCGCCAGCAGCCAAGGAAATAGCTGGGAGACCCAGTACTTC
D gene: -; V gene: TRBV10-3; clone size: -; J gene: TRBJ2-1; CDR3 protein: CAISGLDNEQFF; CDR3 DNA: TGTGCCATCAGTGGTCTAGACAATGAGCAGTTCTTC
D gene: -; V gene: TRBV5-5; clone size: -; J gene: TRBJ2-2; CDR3 protein: CASSTGRQGVFGELFF; CDR3 DNA: TGTGCCAGCAGCACCGGGCGGCAGGGCGTTTTCGGGGAGCTGTTTTTT
D gene: -; V gene: TRBV29-1; clone size: -; J gene: TRBJ1-1; CDR3 protein: CSVGQRQATEAFF; CDR3 DNA: TGCAGCGTGGGGCAAAGACAGGCCACTGAAGCTTTCTTT
D gene: TRBD2; V gene: TRBV9; clone size: -; J gene: TRBJ2-7; CDR3 protein: CASSDRSGGPYSYEQYF; CDR3 DNA: TGTGCCAGCAGCGATCGTAGCGGGGGCCCTTATTCCTACGAGCAGTACTTC
D gene: TRBD2; V gene: TRBV7-3; clone size: -; J gene: TRBJ2-1; CDR3 protein: CASSLSSGGAYEQFF; CDR3 DNA: TGTGCCAGCAGCTTAAGTAGCGGGGGGGCCTATGAGCAGTTCTTC